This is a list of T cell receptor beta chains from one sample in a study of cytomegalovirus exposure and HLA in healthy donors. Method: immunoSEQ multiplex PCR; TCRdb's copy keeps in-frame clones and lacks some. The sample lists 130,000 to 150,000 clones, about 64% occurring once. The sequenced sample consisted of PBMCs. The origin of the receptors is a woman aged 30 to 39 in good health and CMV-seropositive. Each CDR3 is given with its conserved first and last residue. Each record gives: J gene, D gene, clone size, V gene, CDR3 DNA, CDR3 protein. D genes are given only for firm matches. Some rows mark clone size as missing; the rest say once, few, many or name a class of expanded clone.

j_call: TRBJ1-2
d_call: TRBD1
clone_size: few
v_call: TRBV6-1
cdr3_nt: TGTGCCAGCGGTTTTACCCGGGGACAGACCTATGGCTACACCTTC
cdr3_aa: CASGFTRGQTYGYTF

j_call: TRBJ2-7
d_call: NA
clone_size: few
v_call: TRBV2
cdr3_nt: TGTGCCAGCATCGACAGTCTCCTCTCCTACGAGCAGTACTTC
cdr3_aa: CASIDSLLSYEQYF

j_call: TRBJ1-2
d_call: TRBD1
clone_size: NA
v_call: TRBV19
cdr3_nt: TGTGCCAGCAGAATGAGCCAGGGGGCCAACTATGGCTACACCTTC
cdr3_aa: CASRMSQGANYGYTF

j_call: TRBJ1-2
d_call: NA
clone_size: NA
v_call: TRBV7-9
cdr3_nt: TGTGCCAGCAGCTTAGATAGGACACCGAGGACCTTC
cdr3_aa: CASSLDRTPRTF

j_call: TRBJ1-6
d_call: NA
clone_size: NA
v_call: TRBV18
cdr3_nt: TGTGCCAGCTCACCGGGCCTCAATGAACCCCTCCACTTT
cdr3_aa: CASSPGLNEPLHF

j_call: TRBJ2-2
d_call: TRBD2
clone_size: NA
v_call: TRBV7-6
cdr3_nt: TGTGCCAGCAGCCGACGGGAGGGCACCGGGGAGCTGTTTTTT
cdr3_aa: CASSRREGTGELFF

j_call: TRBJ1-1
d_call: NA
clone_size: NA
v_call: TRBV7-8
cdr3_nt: TGTGCCAGCAGCTTAGCTTTCTCAGGGGACACTGAAGCTTTCTTT
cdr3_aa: CASSLAFSGDTEAFF

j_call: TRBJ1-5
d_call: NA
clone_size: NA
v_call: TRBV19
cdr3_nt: TGTGCCAGTAGTATGGCGGGGGAGATTCAGCTCCAGCATTTT
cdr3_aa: CASSMAGEIQLQHF

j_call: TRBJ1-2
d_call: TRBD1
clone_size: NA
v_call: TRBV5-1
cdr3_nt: TGCGCCAGCAGCATTACAGGGGGCGAAAGCGGCTACACCTTC
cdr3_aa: CASSITGGESGYTF

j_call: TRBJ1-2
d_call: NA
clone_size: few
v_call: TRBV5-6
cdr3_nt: TGTGCCAGCAGCTTTGGCTCGTACAGGGACGTCTATGGCTACACCTTC
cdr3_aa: CASSFGSYRDVYGYTF

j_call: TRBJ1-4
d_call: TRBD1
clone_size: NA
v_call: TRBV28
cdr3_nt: TGTGCCAGCAGACGAGCGACAGGGGGTGACTTTGAAAAACTGTTTTTT
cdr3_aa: CASRRATGGDFEKLFF

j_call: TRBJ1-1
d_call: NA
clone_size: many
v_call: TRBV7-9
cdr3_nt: TGTGCCAGCAGCAACGGGGAGGGGCTGCTGGGGTCCTGGGACACTGAAGCTTTCTTT
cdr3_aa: CASSNGEGLLGSWDTEAFF

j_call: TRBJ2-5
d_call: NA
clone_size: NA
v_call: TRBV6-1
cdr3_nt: TGTGCCAGCACAGGGTACCTAGGGGAGACCCAGTACTTC
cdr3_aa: CASTGYLGETQYF

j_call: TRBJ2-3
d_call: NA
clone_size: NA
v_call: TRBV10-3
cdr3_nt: TGTGCCATCTCCTTGAGGGATACGCAGTATTTT
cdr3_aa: CAISLRDTQYF

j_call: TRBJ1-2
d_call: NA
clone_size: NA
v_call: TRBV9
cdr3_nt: TGTGCCAGCAGCGTAGCTTGGGGGCGGGAGGACTATGGCTACACCTTC
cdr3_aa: CASSVAWGREDYGYTF

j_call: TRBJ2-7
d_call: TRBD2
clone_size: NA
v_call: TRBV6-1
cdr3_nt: TGTGCCAGCAGGAAGGGACTAGCGGGCGAGCAGTACTTC
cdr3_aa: CASRKGLAGEQYF

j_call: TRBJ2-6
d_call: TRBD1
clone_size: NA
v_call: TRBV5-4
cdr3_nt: TGTGCCAGCAACAGACAGGGGGGGGTTTCTGGGGCCAACGTCCTGACTTTC
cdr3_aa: CASNRQGGVSGANVLTF

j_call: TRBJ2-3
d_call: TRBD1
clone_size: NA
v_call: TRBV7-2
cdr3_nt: TGTGCCAGCAGCTTAGGGGACAGGGTGGGAGCAGATACGCAGTATTTT
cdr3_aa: CASSLGDRVGADTQYF

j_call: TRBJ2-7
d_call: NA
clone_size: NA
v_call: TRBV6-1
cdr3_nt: TGTGCCAGCAGTGACACCTACGAGCAGTACTTC
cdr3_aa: CASSDTYEQYF

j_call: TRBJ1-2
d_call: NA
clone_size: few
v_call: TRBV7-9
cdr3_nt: TGTGCCAGCAGCTTAAACCCGCCGGCCAGGGACACCTTC
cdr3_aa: CASSLNPPARDTF

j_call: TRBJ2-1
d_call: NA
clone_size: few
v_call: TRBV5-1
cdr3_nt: TGCGCCAGCAGCTCGACCAGCGTTAACTACAATGAGCAGTTCTTC
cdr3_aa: CASSSTSVNYNEQFF

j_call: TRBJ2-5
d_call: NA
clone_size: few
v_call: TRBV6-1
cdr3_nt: TGTGCCAGCAGTGATATGATCGGACCGGGAAAGTACTTC
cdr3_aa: CASSDMIGPGKYF

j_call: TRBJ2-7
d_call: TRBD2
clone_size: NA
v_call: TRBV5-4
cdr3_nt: TGTGCCAGCAGCAACCGAGCGGGAGGGGGGTACGAGCAGTACTTC
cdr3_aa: CASSNRAGGGYEQYF

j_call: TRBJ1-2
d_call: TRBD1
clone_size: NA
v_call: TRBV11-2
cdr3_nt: TGTGCCAGCAGCTTAGGCCAGCGACAGGGGGCTTATGATGGCTACACCTTC
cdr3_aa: CASSLGQRQGAYDGYTF

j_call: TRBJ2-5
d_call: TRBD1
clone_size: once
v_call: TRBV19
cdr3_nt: TGTGCCAGTAGTGTAGGACAGGGTTTGTTGGGTGAGCAGTACTTC
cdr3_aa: CASSVGQGLLGEQYF

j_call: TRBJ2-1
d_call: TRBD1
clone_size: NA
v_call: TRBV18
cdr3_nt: TGTGCCAGCTCTCCAGACAGGGTTCCCTACAATGAGCAGTTCTTC
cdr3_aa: CASSPDRVPYNEQFF

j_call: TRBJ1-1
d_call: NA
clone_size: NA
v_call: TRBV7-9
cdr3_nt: TGTTCCAGCAGCTTAGCGCGGGGGGGCGAAGCTTTCTTT
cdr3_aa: CSSSLARGGEAFF

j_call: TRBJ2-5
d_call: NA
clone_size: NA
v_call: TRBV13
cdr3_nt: TGTGCCAGCAGCTTCGACCCGACGGGGTCTGAGACCCAGTACTTC
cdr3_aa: CASSFDPTGSETQYF

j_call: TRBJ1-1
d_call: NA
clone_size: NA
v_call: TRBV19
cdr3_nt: TGTGCCAGTAGTGATACAGGGTTGACTGAAGCTTTCTTT
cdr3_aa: CASSDTGLTEAFF